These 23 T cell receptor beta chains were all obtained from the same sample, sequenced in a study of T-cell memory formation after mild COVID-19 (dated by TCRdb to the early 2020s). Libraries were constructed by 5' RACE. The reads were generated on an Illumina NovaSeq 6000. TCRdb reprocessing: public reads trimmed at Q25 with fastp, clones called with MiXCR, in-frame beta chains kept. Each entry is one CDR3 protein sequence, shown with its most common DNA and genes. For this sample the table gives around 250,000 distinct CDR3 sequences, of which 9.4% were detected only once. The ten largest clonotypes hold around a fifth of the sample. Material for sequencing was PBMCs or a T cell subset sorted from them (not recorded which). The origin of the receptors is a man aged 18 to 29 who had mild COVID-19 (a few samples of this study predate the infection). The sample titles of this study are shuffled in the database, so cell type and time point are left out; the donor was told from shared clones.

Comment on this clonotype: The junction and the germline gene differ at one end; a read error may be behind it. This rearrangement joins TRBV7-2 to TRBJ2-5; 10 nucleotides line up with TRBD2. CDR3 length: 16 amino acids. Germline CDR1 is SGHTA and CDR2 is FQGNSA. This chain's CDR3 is CASSLSSSGGQETHYF. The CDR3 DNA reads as TGTGCCAGCAGCTTAAGCTCTAGCGGGGGACAAGAGACCCATTACTTC.

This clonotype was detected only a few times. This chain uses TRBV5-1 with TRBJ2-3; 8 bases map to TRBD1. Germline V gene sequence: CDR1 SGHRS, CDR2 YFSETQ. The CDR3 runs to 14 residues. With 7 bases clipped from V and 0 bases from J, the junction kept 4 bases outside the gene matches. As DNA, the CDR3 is TGCGCCAGCCGGACAGGGCCAAGCACAGATACGCAGTATTTT. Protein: CASRTGPSTDTQYF.

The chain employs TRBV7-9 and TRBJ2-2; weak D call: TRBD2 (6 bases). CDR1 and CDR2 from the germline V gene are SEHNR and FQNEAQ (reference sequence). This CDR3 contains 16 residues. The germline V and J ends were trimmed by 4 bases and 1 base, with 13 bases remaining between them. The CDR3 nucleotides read TGTGCCAGCAGCTCCCCGGGACTTATGAACACCGGGGAGCTGTTTTTT. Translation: CASSSPGLMNTGELFF.

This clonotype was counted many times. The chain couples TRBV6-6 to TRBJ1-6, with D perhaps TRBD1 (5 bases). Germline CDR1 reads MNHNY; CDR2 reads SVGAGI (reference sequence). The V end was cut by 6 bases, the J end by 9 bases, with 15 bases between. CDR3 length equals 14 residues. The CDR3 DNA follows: TGTGCCAGCAGCCCAGGGAGGGAGGGTTCACCCCTCCACTTT. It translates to CASSPGREGSPLHF.

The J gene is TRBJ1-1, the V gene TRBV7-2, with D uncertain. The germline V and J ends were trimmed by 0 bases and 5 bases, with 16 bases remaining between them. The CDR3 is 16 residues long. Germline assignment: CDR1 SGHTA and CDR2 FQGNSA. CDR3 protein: CASSLAMGGVRTEAFF. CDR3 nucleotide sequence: TGTGCCAGCAGCTTAGCGATGGGAGGCGTACGGACTGAAGCTTTCTTT.

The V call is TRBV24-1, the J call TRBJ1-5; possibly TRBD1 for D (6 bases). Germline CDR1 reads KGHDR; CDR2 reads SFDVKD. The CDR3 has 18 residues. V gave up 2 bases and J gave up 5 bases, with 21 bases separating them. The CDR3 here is CATSDSYYGGTVYQPQHF. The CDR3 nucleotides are TGTGCCACCAGTGATTCTTACTACGGGGGCACAGTCTATCAGCCCCAGCATTTT.

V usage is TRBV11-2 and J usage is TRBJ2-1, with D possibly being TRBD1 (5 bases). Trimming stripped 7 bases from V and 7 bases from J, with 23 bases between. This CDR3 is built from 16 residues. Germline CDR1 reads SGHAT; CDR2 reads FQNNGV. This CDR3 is CASTQGDEGVANEQFF. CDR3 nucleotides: TGTGCCAGCACCCAGGGTGACGAAGGGGTGGCAAATGAGCAGTTCTTC. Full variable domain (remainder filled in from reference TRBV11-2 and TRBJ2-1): EAGVAQSPRYKIIEKRQSVAFWCNPISGHATLYWYQQILGQGPKLLIQFQNNGVVDDSQLPKDRFSAERLKGVDSTLKIQPAKLEDSAVYLCASTQGDEGVANEQFFGPGTRLTVL.

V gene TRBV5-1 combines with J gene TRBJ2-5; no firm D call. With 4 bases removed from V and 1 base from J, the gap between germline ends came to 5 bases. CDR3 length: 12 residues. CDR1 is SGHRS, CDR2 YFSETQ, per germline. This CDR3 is CASSRVQETQYF. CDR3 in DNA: TGCGCCAGCAGCCGGGTCCAAGAGACCCAGTACTTC.

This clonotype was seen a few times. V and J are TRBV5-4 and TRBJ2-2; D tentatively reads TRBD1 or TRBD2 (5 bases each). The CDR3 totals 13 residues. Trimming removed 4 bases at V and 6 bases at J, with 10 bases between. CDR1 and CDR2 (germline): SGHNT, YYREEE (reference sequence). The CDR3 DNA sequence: TGTGCCAGCAGCGGGGGTCCTGCCGGGGAGCTGTTTTTT. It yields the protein CASSGGPAGELFF.

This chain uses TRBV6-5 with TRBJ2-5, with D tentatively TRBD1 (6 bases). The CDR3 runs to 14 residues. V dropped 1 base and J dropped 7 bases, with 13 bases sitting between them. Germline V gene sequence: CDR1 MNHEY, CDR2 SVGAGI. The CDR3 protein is CASSYLQGPLTQYF. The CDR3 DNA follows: TGTGCCAGCAGTTACTTACAGGGCCCCTTGACCCAGTACTTC.

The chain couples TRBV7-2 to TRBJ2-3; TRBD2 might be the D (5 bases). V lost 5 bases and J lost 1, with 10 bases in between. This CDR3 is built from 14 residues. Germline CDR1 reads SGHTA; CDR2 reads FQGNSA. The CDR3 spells CASSRDVRTDTQYF. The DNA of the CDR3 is TGTGCCAGCAGCCGGGATGTTCGCACAGATACGCAGTATTTT. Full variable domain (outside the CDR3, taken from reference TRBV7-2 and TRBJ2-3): GAGVSQSPSNKVTEKGKDVELRCDPISGHTALYWYRQSLGQGLEFLIYFQGNSAPDKSGLPSDRFSAERTGGSVSTLTIQRTQQEDSAVYLCASSRDVRTDTQYFGPGTRLTVL.

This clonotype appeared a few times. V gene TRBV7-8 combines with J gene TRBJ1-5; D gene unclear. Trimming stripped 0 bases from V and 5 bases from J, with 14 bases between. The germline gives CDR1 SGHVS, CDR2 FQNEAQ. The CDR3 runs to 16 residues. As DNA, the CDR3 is TGTGCCAGCAGCTTAGCGGCCCGAGGCCTTTATCAGCCCCAGCATTTT. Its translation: CASSLAARGLYQPQHF.

The DNA for the CDR3 is TGCGCCACCACCGGAGTGCAGCCCCAGCATTTT. Translated, it gives CATTGVQPQHF. The chain links TRBV5-1 to TRBJ1-5; D ambiguous. V dropped 9 bases and J dropped 7 bases, with 11 bases sitting between them. The germline V gene encodes CDR1 SGHRS and CDR2 YFSETQ. There are 11 residues in the CDR3.

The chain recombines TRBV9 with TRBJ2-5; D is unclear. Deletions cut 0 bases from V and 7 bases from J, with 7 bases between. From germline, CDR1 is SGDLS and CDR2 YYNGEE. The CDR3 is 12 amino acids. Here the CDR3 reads CASSVGVGTQYF. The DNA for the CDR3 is TGTGCCAGCAGCGTAGGAGTGGGGACCCAGTACTTC.

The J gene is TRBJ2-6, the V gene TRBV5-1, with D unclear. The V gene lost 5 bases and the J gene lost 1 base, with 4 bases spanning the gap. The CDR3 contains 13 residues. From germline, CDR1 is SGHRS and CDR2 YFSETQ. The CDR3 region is CASRRSGANVLTF. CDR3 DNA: TGCGCCAGCAGACGTTCTGGGGCCAACGTCCTGACTTTC.

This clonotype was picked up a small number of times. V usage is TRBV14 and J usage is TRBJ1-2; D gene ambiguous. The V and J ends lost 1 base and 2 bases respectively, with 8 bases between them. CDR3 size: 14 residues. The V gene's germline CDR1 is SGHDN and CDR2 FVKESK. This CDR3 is CASSQAPANYGYTF. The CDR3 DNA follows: TGTGCCAGCAGCCAAGCCCCAGCCAACTATGGCTACACCTTC.

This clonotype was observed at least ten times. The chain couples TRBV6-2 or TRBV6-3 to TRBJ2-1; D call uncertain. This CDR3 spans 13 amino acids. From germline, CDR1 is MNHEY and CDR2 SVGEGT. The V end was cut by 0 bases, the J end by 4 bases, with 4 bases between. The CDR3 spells CASSYSGYNEQFF. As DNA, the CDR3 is TGTGCCAGCAGTTACTCTGGATACAATGAGCAGTTCTTC.

Written as DNA, the CDR3 is TGCGCCAGCAGGGGACAGGGGAGGGGAGAGACCCAGTACTTC. Its translation: CASRGQGRGETQYF. This sequence joins TRBV5-1 and TRBJ2-5; 10 nucleotides align to TRBD1. V shed 5 bases, J shed 4 bases, and the junction held 5 bases outside the gene matches. The CDR3 length is 14 residues. Germline CDR1 SGHRS, CDR2 YFSETQ. Combining the CDR3 with reference TRBV5-1 and TRBJ2-5 gives the whole variable domain KAGVTQTPRYLIKTRGQQVTLSCSPISGHRSVSWYQQTPGQGLQFLFEYFSETQRNKGNFPGRFSGRQFSNSRSEMNVSTLELGDSALYLCASRGQGRGETQYFGPGTRLLVL.

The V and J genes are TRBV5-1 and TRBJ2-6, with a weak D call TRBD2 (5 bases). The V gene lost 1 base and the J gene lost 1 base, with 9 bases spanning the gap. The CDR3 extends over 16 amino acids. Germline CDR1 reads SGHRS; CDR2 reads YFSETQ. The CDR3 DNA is TGCGCCAGCAGCTTGAGTACGGGGTCTGGGGCCAACGTCCTGACTTTC. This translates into CASSLSTGSGANVLTF.

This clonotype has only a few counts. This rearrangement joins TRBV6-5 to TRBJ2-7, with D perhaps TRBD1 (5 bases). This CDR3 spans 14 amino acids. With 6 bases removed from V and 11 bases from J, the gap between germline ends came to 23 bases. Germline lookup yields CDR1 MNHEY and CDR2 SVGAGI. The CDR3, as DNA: TGTGCCAGCAGGGCGATCGATCAGGGTTCCAAGGAGTACTTC. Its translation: CASRAIDQGSKEYF.

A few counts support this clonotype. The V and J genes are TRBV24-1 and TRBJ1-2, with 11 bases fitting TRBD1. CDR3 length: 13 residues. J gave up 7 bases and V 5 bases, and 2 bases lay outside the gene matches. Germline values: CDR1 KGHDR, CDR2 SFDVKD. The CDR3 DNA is TGTGCCACCAGTGGGACAGGGGGCTTTGGCTACACCTTC. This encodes CATSGTGGFGYTF.

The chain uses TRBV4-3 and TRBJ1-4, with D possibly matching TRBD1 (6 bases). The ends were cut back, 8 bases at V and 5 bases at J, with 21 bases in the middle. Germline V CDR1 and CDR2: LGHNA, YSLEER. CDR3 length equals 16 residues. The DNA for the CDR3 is TGCGCCAGCTCACAAGGGGGGGGCAGGCTAAATGAAAAACTGTTTTTT. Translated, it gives CASSQGGGRLNEKLFF.

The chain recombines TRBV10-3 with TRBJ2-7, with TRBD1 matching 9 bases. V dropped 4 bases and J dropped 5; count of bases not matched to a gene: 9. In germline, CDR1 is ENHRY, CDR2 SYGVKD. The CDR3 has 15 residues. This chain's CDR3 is CAISGGTGIYHEQYF. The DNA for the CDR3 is TGTGCCATCAGTGGAGGGACAGGGATTTACCACGAGCAGTACTTC.